A single T cell receptor beta chain is shown here with its context. This entry belongs to a study of blood T cell repertoires in COVID-19. Study context: There were acute and convalescent COVID-19 samples, and they came from the United States, Italy and Spain.

CDR1 is SNHLY, CDR2 FYNNEI, per germline. V gave up 1 base and J gave up 7 bases, with 10 bases separating them. The CDR3 sequence is 14 residues long. In the source study's methods: Reference gene primer amplification gave estimated nucleated cell counts. Assay: immunoSEQ multiplex PCR; the TCRdb copy retains only in-frame clones and omits some. That table supplies the V and J calls and clone size; D and trimming were determined from the DNA. The sample contains approximately 250,000 clones, about 80% of which appear only once. The source of this sequence is a human donor in a cohort sampled during active COVID-19. J is TRBJ1-4 and V is TRBV2; a possible D gene is TRBD1 (6 bases). The sample comprised peripheral blood. This CDR3 reads CASSEGGRFEKLFF. DNA of the CDR3: TGTGCCAGCAGTGAAGGGGGGCGGTTTGAAAAACTGTTTTTT.